Below are 27 T cell receptor beta chains sequenced from a single sample in a study of early T cells in non-severe SARS-CoV-2 infection. TCRdb re-called the 5' RACE reads with MiXCR, one entry per CDR3 protein. The table records around 63,000 distinct CDR3 sequences, about 9% of them present only once. This specimen consisted of whole blood, obtained at baseline. The source of these receptors is an adult who was a healthcare worker with PCR-confirmed SARS-CoV-2 infection or an uninfected control (not recorded which).

The chain couples TRBV12-5 to TRBJ2-7; D is unresolved. Germline lookup yields CDR1 LGHNT and CDR2 FRNRAP. The V gene lost 0 bases and the J gene lost 5 bases, with 5 bases spanning the gap. CDR3 length: 12 residues. The CDR3 loop reads CASGLVVDEQYF. In nucleotides, the CDR3 is TGTGCTAGTGGTTTGGTTGTAGACGAGCAGTACTTC.

This clonotype was seen at least ten times. This chain uses TRBV30 with TRBJ1-2; D is ambiguous. The CDR3 is 13 amino acids. Germline CDR1 GTSNPN, CDR2 SVGIG (reference sequence). Trimming took 0 bases from V and 2 from J, leaving 7 bases between them. The CDR3 is CAWSVEENYGYTF. The CDR3 region has the DNA TGTGCCTGGAGTGTGGAGGAGAACTATGGCTACACCTTC. The full variable domain, with the rest looked up from reference TRBV30 and TRBJ1-2, is SQTIHQWPATLVQPVGSPLSLECTVEGTSNPNLYWYRQAAGRGLQLLFYSVGIGQISSEVPQNLSASRPQDRQFILSSKKLLLSDSGFYLCAWSVEENYGYTFGSGTRLTVV.

Only a few counts were recorded for this clonotype. The chain carries TRBV28 and TRBJ1-2; 10 nucleotides align to TRBD1. The CDR3 has 14 residues. The junction had 5 bases not matched to a gene; V was cut back by 3 bases and J by 7 bases. Germline lookup yields CDR1 MDHEN and CDR2 SYDVKM. In nucleotides, the CDR3 is TGTGCCAGCAGTTTCGGGACAGGGGTTTCTGGCTACACCTTC. It yields the protein CASSFGTGVSGYTF.

V usage is TRBV29-1 and J usage is TRBJ2-3, with D perhaps TRBD1 (5 bases). Germline CDR1 is SQVTM and CDR2 is ANQGSEA. The CDR3 extends over 11 amino acids. Trimming removed 6 bases from V and 8 bases from J, with 12 bases in between. The CDR3 spells CSVAQESTQYF. DNA for the CDR3: TGCAGCGTCGCACAGGAGAGTACGCAGTATTTT.

This clonotype appeared many times. The J gene is TRBJ2-1, the V gene TRBV14; D possibly corresponds to TRBD2 (6 bases). With 1 base removed from V and 2 bases from J, the gap between germline ends came to 15 bases. Germline V gene sequence: CDR1 SGHDN, CDR2 FVKESK. The CDR3 is 17 residues long. The CDR3 region is CASSQVQAGTAYNEQFF. In DNA form, the CDR3 reads TGTGCCAGCAGCCAAGTCCAAGCCGGGACTGCCTACAATGAGCAGTTCTTC.

This CDR3 reads CASSQEREQPQHF. Written as DNA, the CDR3 is TGCGCCAGCAGCCAAGAACGGGAACAGCCCCAGCATTTT. The chain employs TRBV4-3 and TRBJ1-5; D not certain. Trimming removed 0 bases at V and 7 bases at J, with 7 bases between. The CDR3 is made up of 13 amino acids. Per the germline V gene, CDR1 is LGHNA and CDR2 is YSLEER.

This sequence joins TRBV6-5 and TRBJ1-2; D gene uncertain. V gave up 4 bases and J gave up 5 bases, with 5 bases separating them. Germline CDR1 reads MNHEY; CDR2 reads SVGAGI. This CDR3 contains 11 residues. CDR3 in amino acids: CASSSKYGYTF. CDR3 sequence (DNA): TGTGCCAGCAGTTCAAAGTATGGCTACACCTTC.

In its sample, this clonotype was seen a few times. The junction and the germline gene differ at one end; a read error may be behind it. The rearrangement joins TRBV7-9 to TRBJ2-5; the D gene is possibly TRBD2 (5 bases). From germline, CDR1 is SEHNR and CDR2 FQNEAQ (reference sequence). This CDR3 contains 16 residues. The CDR3: CANSLPNEWQRETQYF. The CDR3 region has the DNA TGTGCCAACAGCTTACCGAATGAGTGGCAGCGGGAGACCCAGTACTTC.

There are many counts of this clonotype. V is TRBV10-3 and J is TRBJ1-1; D possibly corresponds to TRBD1 (6 bases). The CDR3 runs to 18 residues. Germline CDR1 reads ENHRY; CDR2 reads SYGVKD. Deletions cut 1 base from V and 3 bases from J, with 21 bases between. The CDR3 loop is CAISEWGGPTVLYTEAFF. The CDR3 DNA is TGTGCCATCAGTGAGTGGGGGGGCCCGACAGTCCTCTACACTGAAGCTTTCTTT.

This rearrangement joins TRBV11-2 to TRBJ2-1, with D possibly being TRBD2 (5 bases). The CDR3 is 14 residues long. Trimming took off 2 bases at V and 6 bases at J, with 11 bases between the two ends. Germline CDR1 reads SGHAT; CDR2 reads FQNNGV. The CDR3 reads CASSLNFGGNEQFF. CDR3 in DNA: TGTGCCAGCAGCTTAAATTTCGGAGGCAATGAGCAGTTCTTC.

This clonotype occurred many times. V usage is TRBV27 and J usage is TRBJ1-1; D is uncertain. V was clipped by 2 bases and J by 3 bases, with 7 bases between them. In germline, CDR1 is MNHEY, CDR2 SMNVEV (reference sequence). This CDR3 is 13 amino acids long. CDR3 sequence: CASSLQRDTEAFF. The CDR3 nucleotides are TGTGCCAGCAGTTTACAGAGGGACACTGAAGCTTTCTTT.

This clonotype has more than one count but fewer than ten. The chain combines TRBV10-2 with TRBJ2-1; weak D call: TRBD1 (6 bases). V was shortened by 7 bases and J by 6 bases, with 16 bases between the two germline ends. The CDR3 runs to 14 residues. CDR1 and CDR2 (germline): WSHSY, SAAADI. The CDR3 spells CASTRTIGGNEQFF. The CDR3 DNA follows: TGCGCCAGCACCCGAACGATAGGGGGCAATGAGCAGTTCTTC.

This clonotype was seen a handful of times. V and J are TRBV6-2 or TRBV6-3 and TRBJ2-7, with D possibly matching TRBD2 (5 bases). This CDR3 is built from 16 residues. Trimming removed 8 bases at V and 4 bases at J, with 24 bases between. The germline gives CDR1 MNHEY, CDR2 SVGEGT. In DNA form, the CDR3 reads TGTGCCAGCGGAAACTCCCTAGCAGGAGAGCGGTACGAGCAGTACTTC. Translated: CASGNSLAGERYEQYF.

This chain links TRBV20-1 with TRBJ2-7; TRBD1 aligns across 7 bases. V gave up 4 bases and J gave up 0 bases; unmatched junction bases: 9. From germline, CDR1 is DFQATT and CDR2 SNEGSKA (reference sequence). CDR3 length equals 15 residues. The CDR3 DNA reads TGCAGTGCTACCTGGGCCGGGACAGTCTCCTACGAGCAGTACTTC. It encodes CSATWAGTVSYEQYF.

This clonotype was seen a single time. The chain uses TRBV4-1 and TRBJ1-4, with TRBD1 identical over 7 bases. The CDR3 has 17 residues. The V segment lost 0 bases and the J segment 10 bases; nucleotides outside the gene matches: 14. The germline gives CDR1 MGHRA, CDR2 YSYEKL. Written as DNA, the CDR3 is TGCGCCAGCAGCCAAGAAACCAGGGGGTCTAAACTCCTAAAACTGTTTTTT. It specifies CASSQETRGSKLLKLFF.

V gene TRBV6-2 or TRBV6-3 combines with J gene TRBJ2-1; D gene unclear. Trimming shortened V by 9 bases and J by 15 bases, and 24 bases separated the two germline ends. The CDR3 contains 13 residues. Germline CDR1 reads MNHEY; CDR2 reads SVGEGT. As DNA, the CDR3 is TGTGCCAGTATCCGGGCCTCGGGCTCCATTCCGTTCTTC. Translation: CASIRASGSIPFF.

This clonotype was observed many times. The chain combines TRBV3-1 with TRBJ1-1; D remains unclear. Germline CDR1 LGHDT, CDR2 YNNKEL (reference sequence). The CDR3 has 12 amino acids. Trimming removed 2 bases at V and 5 bases at J, with 6 bases between. CDR3 sequence: CASSQSGTEAFF. The CDR3 region has the DNA TGTGCCAGCAGCCAATCGGGTACTGAAGCTTTCTTT.

The rearrangement joins TRBV7-9 to TRBJ2-6, with D possibly matching TRBD1 (6 bases). With 9 bases removed from V and 4 bases from J, the gap between germline ends came to 10 bases. The CDR3 has 13 amino acids. Germline V gene sequence: CDR1 SEHNR, CDR2 FQNEAQ (reference sequence). The CDR3 DNA is TGTGCCAGTTCAGGGGACGGGGCCAACGTCCTGACTTTC. Residues: CASSGDGANVLTF.

This clonotype has just a few counts. The CDR3 DNA sequence: TGTGCCAGCAGCTTGCAGGTTTTCGAGCAGTACTTC. Translating gives CASSLQVFEQYF. The V and J genes are TRBV5-5 and TRBJ2-7, with D uncertain. V was pared by 1 base and J by 6 bases, with 8 bases between. The CDR3 has 12 residues. Per germline, CDR1 SGHKS and CDR2 YYEKEE (reference sequence).

In its sample, this clonotype was seen many times. This rearrangement joins TRBV11-1 to TRBJ2-5; D possibly corresponds to TRBD1 (6 bases). Germline CDR1 SGHAT, CDR2 FQDESV (reference sequence). This CDR3 has 13 amino acids. Deletions cut 1 base from V and 5 bases from J, with 8 bases between. CDR3 protein: CASSLVQGETQYF. The DNA of the CDR3 is TGTGCCAGCAGCTTAGTCCAGGGGGAGACCCAGTACTTC.

This clonotype occurred a few times. The V and J genes are TRBV6-1 and TRBJ2-2, with TRBD1 identical over 11 bases. Germline loops: CDR1 MNHNS, CDR2 SASEGT. CDR3 length: 16 residues. V dropped 5 bases and J dropped 2; count of bases not matched to a gene: 4. In DNA, the CDR3 is TGTGCCAGCAGTCGTAGGACAGGGGGCAACACCGGGGAGCTGTTTTTT. It encodes CASSRRTGGNTGELFF.

The table lists this clonotype with a few counts. V is TRBV4-1 and J is TRBJ2-2; 15 bases line up with TRBD2. V was pared by 1 base and J by 5 bases, with 17 bases of the junction left unmatched. Germline V lookup: CDR1 MGHRA, CDR2 YSYEKL. This CDR3 spans 22 amino acids. CDR3 nucleotide sequence: TGCGCCAGCAGCCAAGTCATCATCCGGCGGACTAGCGGGAGGGTTGGTACCGGGGAGCTGTTTTTT. Protein sequence: CASSQVIIRRTSGRVGTGELFF.

The CDR3, as DNA: TGTGCCAGCAGGGAGTCGACAGGTACGCCGTGGGAGCTGTTTTTT. Protein: CASRESTGTPWELFF. The gene calls are TRBV28 and TRBJ2-2; the D gene is possibly TRBD1 (6 bases). Germline V gene sequence: CDR1 MDHEN, CDR2 SYDVKM. Trimming took 6 bases from V and 9 from J, leaving 20 bases between them. The CDR3 sequence is 15 residues long.

J is TRBJ2-7 and V is TRBV7-6, with 7 bases fitting TRBD2. Germline CDR1 reads SGHVS; CDR2 reads FNYEAQ. V trimming: 2 bases; J trimming: 6 bases; junction bases outside the gene matches: 13. The CDR3 spans 16 residues. The CDR3 DNA reads TGTGCCAGCAGCTTATTGAGCGGGGAGTACCGAAGCGAGCAGTACTTC. This gives the protein CASSLLSGEYRSEQYF.

The J gene is TRBJ2-3, the V gene TRBV12-3 or TRBV12-4; D possibly corresponds to TRBD2 (6 bases). The V and J ends lost 6 bases and 2 bases respectively, with 12 bases between them. The CDR3 extends over 14 amino acids. DNA of the CDR3: TGTGCCAGCAGCTATAGCGGTCCCACAGATACGCAGTATTTT. It yields the protein CASSYSGPTDTQYF.

There are a few counts of this clonotype. The V gene is TRBV7-2, the J gene TRBJ2-7; 8 nucleotides agree with TRBD2. The V gene end was trimmed by 5 bases and the J gene end by 2 bases; junction bases not matched to a gene: 5. Germline values: CDR1 SGHTA, CDR2 FQGNSA. This CDR3 is built from 14 residues. DNA of the CDR3: TGTGCCAGCAGCATCCGGGGGGGTCCCTACGAGCAGTACTTC. It is translated as CASSIRGGPYEQYF. Together with reference TRBV7-2 and TRBJ2-7, the CDR3 gives the full variable domain: GAGVSQSPSNKVTEKGKDVELRCDPISGHTALYWYRQSLGQGLEFLIYFQGNSAPDKSGLPSDRFSAERTGGSVSTLTIQRTQQEDSAVYLCASSIRGGPYEQYFGPGTRLTVT.

The chain links TRBV28 to TRBJ2-6; D unresolved. V was trimmed by 4 bases and J by 1 base, leaving 17 bases between them. Per the germline V gene, CDR1 is MDHEN and CDR2 is SYDVKM. This CDR3 comprises 18 residues. The CDR3 nucleotides are TGTGCCAGCAGTTCAGGACCGCCTGGCAAGTCTGGGGCCAACGTCCTGACTTTC. Translating it yields CASSSGPPGKSGANVLTF.